The 23 T cell receptor beta chains presented below share a single source sample, sequenced in a study of T-cell memory formation after mild COVID-19. TCRdb reprocessed the 5' RACE reads via MiXCR and lists one record per CDR3 protein. This table has 450,000 to 650,000 distinct CDR3 sequences, 20% to 25% appearing once. The sequencing sample was made of PBMCs or a T cell subset sorted from them (not recorded which). The receptors were gathered from an adult woman who had mild COVID-19 (a few samples of this study predate the infection). Cell type and time point are not known.

The DNA of the CDR3 is TGTGCCAGCAGCTTCCGGGATAAGATGTCTGGGGCCAACGTCCTGACTTTC. This translates into CASSFRDKMSGANVLTF. The chain employs TRBV7-9 and TRBJ2-6; tentative D call: TRBD2 (5 bases). V lost 3 bases and J 1 base, leaving 13 bases between the germline ends. CDR3 size: 17 residues. Germline lookup yields CDR1 SEHNR and CDR2 FQNEAQ (reference sequence).

To note about this clonotype: The junction departs from the called germline gene at one end, perhaps through a read error. The chain couples TRBV5-1 to TRBJ1-2; D may be TRBD1 (5 bases). This CDR3 comprises 13 residues. Germline V gene lookup returns CDR1 SGHRS and CDR2 YFSETQ. CDR3 protein: CASLGTGTGVWNF. CDR3 nucleotides: TGCGCCAGTCTAGGAACCGGGACGGGCGTCTGGAACTTC. The full variable domain, completed using reference TRBV5-1 and TRBJ1-2, is KAGVTQTPRYLIKTRGQQVTLSCSPISGHRSVSWYQQTPGQGLQFLFEYFSETQRNKGNFPGRFSGRQFSNSRSEMNVSTLELGDSALYLCASLGTGTGVWNFGSGTRLTVV.

There are a few counts of this clonotype. The chain recombines TRBV27 with TRBJ2-2; D unresolved. V lost 7 bases and J 0 bases, leaving 12 bases between the germline ends. Per the germline V gene, CDR1 is MNHEY and CDR2 is SMNVEV (reference sequence). CDR3 length equals 15 residues. The chain's CDR3 is CASKNARSNTGELFF. CDR3 DNA sequence: TGTGCCAGCAAGAATGCCAGATCGAACACCGGGGAGCTGTTTTTT.

This clonotype has a handful of counts. This sequence joins TRBV5-6 and TRBJ1-5; TRBD1 is a possible D gene (6 bases). Trimming removed 2 bases at V and 6 bases at J, with 12 bases between. Germline loops: CDR1 SGHDT, CDR2 YYEEEE. The length of the CDR3 is 14 residues. DNA for the CDR3: TGTGCCAGCAGCTTCCAGGGGAAGGGTCAGCCCCAGCATTTT. The encoded protein is CASSFQGKGQPQHF.

This clonotype was seen more than once but under ten times. This chain uses TRBV7-9 with TRBJ2-7, with TRBD2 matching over 8 bases. V dropped 6 bases and J dropped 5; count of bases not matched to a gene: 9. CDR1 and CDR2 from the germline V gene are SEHNR and FQNEAQ (reference sequence). CDR3 length: 14 amino acids. CDR3 protein: CASRGLEGANEQYF. The CDR3, as DNA: TGTGCCAGCAGGGGACTAGAGGGCGCGAACGAGCAGTACTTC.

The V gene is TRBV6-6, the J gene TRBJ1-2; no definite D call. This CDR3 is 15 amino acids long. Germline V gives CDR1 MNHNY, CDR2 SVGAGI (reference sequence). The V end was cut by 6 bases, the J end by 5 bases, with 19 bases between. The CDR3 sequence: CASSPLRGLGYGYTF. The CDR3 DNA reads TGTGCCAGCAGCCCCCTCAGAGGGCTGGGTTATGGCTACACCTTC.

CDR3 coding DNA: TGTGCCAGCAGCTTCGGACTAGCGGGAGCTTACAATGAGCAGTTCTTC. This sequence encodes CASSFGLAGAYNEQFF. V is TRBV9 and J is TRBJ2-1; 13 nucleotides match TRBD2. The CDR3 has 16 residues. With V trimmed by 4 bases and J by 4 bases, 5 bases remained unmatched. The germline V gene has CDR1 SGDLS and CDR2 YYNGEE.

This clonotype appeared a few times. The chain couples TRBV3-1 to TRBJ2-7; D ambiguous. There are 14 residues in the CDR3. Trimming cost V 1 base and J 0 bases, with 7 bases left between them. CDR1 is LGHDT and CDR2 is YNNKEL in the germline V gene (reference sequence). The CDR3 loop reads CASSQVKSSYEQYF. The CDR3 DNA follows: TGTGCCAGCAGCCAAGTTAAGAGCTCCTACGAGCAGTACTTC.

This clonotype was counted between two and nine times. This sequence joins TRBV12-3 or TRBV12-4 and TRBJ2-7; 8 bases map to TRBD1. V was clipped by 3 bases and J by 1 base; unmatched bases: 5. The CDR3 spans 15 residues. The CDR3 loop reads CASSFRGTGSYEQYF. Written as DNA, the CDR3 is TGTGCCAGCAGTTTCAGGGGGACAGGTTCCTACGAGCAGTACTTC.

This clonotype was counted only a few times. The rearrangement links TRBV4-1 to TRBJ2-7; possible D gene TRBD1, 5 bases. Trimming removed 7 bases from V and 3 bases from J, with 13 bases in between. The CDR3 totals 13 residues. The V gene's germline CDR1 is MGHRA and CDR2 YSYEKL. The chain's CDR3 is CASKGQLDYEQYF. DNA of the CDR3: TGCGCCAGCAAGGGGCAGTTAGACTACGAGCAGTACTTC.

This clonotype was detected many times. The rearrangement links TRBV6-5 to TRBJ2-1, with 9 bases that match TRBD2. The length of the CDR3 is 18 residues. Germline-derived CDR1 and CDR2 are MNHEY and SVGAGI. The ends lost 0 bases at V and 6 bases at J; junction bases unmatched: 12. CDR3 in DNA: TGTGCCAGCAGTTACTCCTCCGGCCATAGCGGGGGATTCAATGAGCAGTTCTTC. Translating gives CASSYSSGHSGGFNEQFF.

J is TRBJ1-1 and V is TRBV24-1, with TRBD1 as a possible D gene (5 bases). Trimming shortened V by 7 bases and J by 1 base, and 6 bases separated the two germline ends. In germline, CDR1 is KGHDR, CDR2 SFDVKD. There are 12 residues in the CDR3. The CDR3 DNA reads as TGTGCCACCAGCGGGGGGAACACTGAAGCTTTCTTT. This encodes CATSGGNTEAFF.

The V and J genes are TRBV30 and TRBJ1-4; D might be TRBD1 (5 bases). The CDR3 contains 20 residues. The germline CDR1 and CDR2 sequences are GTSNPN and SVGIG (reference sequence). V lost 0 bases, J lost 0 bases, and 23 bases lay in between. The CDR3 reads CAWSVQPGRRSLATNEKLFF. The CDR3 DNA reads TGTGCCTGGAGTGTACAGCCGGGACGCCGATCTCTTGCAACTAATGAAAAACTGTTTTTT.

The genes are TRBV5-4 and TRBJ2-3; D is unclear. Trimming stripped 1 base from V and 2 bases from J, with 11 bases between. The CDR3 runs 15 residues. Germline CDR1 SGHNT, CDR2 YYREEE (reference sequence). The chain's CDR3 is CASSLMGSPTDTQYF. CDR3 in DNA: TGTGCCAGCAGCTTGATGGGCAGTCCCACAGATACGCAGTATTTT.

This clonotype was seen many times. CDR3 sequence: CSARDLRRGEADTQYF. In DNA form, the CDR3 reads TGCAGTGCTAGAGATCTCAGGCGGGGGGAGGCAGATACGCAGTATTTT. The V and J genes are TRBV20-1 and TRBJ2-3; TRBD2 matches 8 bases. The CDR3 is 16 residues long. CDR1 is DFQATT, CDR2 SNEGSKA, per germline (reference sequence). V dropped 0 bases and J dropped 4; count of bases not matched to a gene: 9.

The rearrangement uses TRBV11-2 and TRBJ1-4; D not certain. CDR1 and CDR2 from the germline V gene are SGHAT and FQNNGV. The V and J ends lost 1 base and 8 bases respectively, with 17 bases between them. The CDR3 covers 16 residues. The DNA for the CDR3 is TGTGCCAGCAGCTTAGTTTTAAGGGCGAGCACCGAAAAACTGTTTTTT. Its protein is CASSLVLRASTEKLFF.

The chain couples TRBV20-1 to TRBJ2-3; no clear D. CDR1 is DFQATT and CDR2 is SNEGSKA in the germline V gene (reference sequence). The CDR3 has 16 amino acids. The V and J ends lost 0 bases and 2 bases respectively, with 15 bases between them. The CDR3 coding sequence is TGCAGTGCTAGAGATCGGCAGCGTCCGTCCACAGATACGCAGTATTTT. Its translation is CSARDRQRPSTDTQYF.

This clonotype was counted a few times. The rearrangement uses TRBV9 and TRBJ2-7; D not resolved. V lost 4 bases to trimming and J lost 1 base, with 18 bases between them. In germline, CDR1 is SGDLS, CDR2 YYNGEE. The CDR3 has 16 amino acids. The CDR3 DNA reads as TGTGCCAGCAGCCCCAGCTCAGTGGACCCTTCCTACGAGCAGTACTTC. This codes for CASSPSSVDPSYEQYF.

The gene calls are TRBV12-5 and TRBJ1-4, with 10 positions matching TRBD1. The CDR3 is 15 amino acids. Trimming at V came to 7 bases and at J to 8 bases, leaving 10 bases not matched to a gene. Germline values: CDR1 LGHNT, CDR2 FRNRAP. The CDR3 DNA reads as TGTGCTAGTGCCGGACCGACAGGGGGCTCGGAAAAACTGTTTTTT. The encoded protein is CASAGPTGGSEKLFF.

This clonotype was recorded a few times. J is TRBJ1-5 and V is TRBV12-3 or TRBV12-4; 8 nucleotides match TRBD1. J lost 5 bases, V lost 3 bases, and 6 bases had no gene match. The CDR3 contains 15 residues. CDR3 in DNA: TGTGCCAGCAGTTTCGAAGGACAGGGATATCAGCCCCAGCATTTT. Translation gives CASSFEGQGYQPQHF.

This clonotype has a single count. The junction shows a germline mismatch at one end, possibly a read error. The V and J genes are TRBV6-2 or TRBV6-3 and TRBJ1-5; 7 bases map to TRBD1. The germline CDR1 and CDR2 sequences are MNHEY and SVGEGT. The CDR3 runs to 15 residues. The CDR3 spells CASRWTGNSNQPKHF. CDR3 DNA sequence: TGTGCCAGCAGATGGACAGGCAATAGCAATCAGCCCAAGCATTTT.

The chain uses TRBV6-5 and TRBJ1-1; D is unclear. This CDR3 region has 15 residues. V lost 1 base, J lost 0 bases, and 9 bases lay in between. Germline-derived CDR1 and CDR2 are MNHEY and SVGAGI. The CDR3 DNA sequence: TGTGCCAGCAGTTACTTCGACATGATGAACACTGAAGCTTTCTTT. It codes for CASSYFDMMNTEAFF.

There are a few counts of this clonotype. The chain employs TRBV4-3 and TRBJ2-7, with TRBD1 matching 8 bases. The junction had 10 bases not matched to a gene; V was cut back by 5 bases and J by 4 bases. The CDR3 covers 15 residues. Germline lookup yields CDR1 LGHNA and CDR2 YSLEER. The CDR3 nucleotides read TGCGCCAGCAGCTTATCGCTCAGGGGGCGTTACGAGCAGTACTTC. Amino acids: CASSLSLRGRYEQYF.